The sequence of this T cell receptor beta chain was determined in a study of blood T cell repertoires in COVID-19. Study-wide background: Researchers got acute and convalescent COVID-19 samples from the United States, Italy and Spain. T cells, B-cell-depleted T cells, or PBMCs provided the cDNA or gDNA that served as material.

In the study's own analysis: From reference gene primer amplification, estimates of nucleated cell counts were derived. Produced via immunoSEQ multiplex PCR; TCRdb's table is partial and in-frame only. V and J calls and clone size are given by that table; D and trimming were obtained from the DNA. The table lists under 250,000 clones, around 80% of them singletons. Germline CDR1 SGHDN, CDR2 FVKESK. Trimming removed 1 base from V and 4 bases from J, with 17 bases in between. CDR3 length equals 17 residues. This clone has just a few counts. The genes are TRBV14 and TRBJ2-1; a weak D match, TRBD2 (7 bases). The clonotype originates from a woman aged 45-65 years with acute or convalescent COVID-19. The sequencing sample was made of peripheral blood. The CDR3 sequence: CASSQAGEGGGYNEQFF. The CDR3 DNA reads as TGTGCCAGCAGCCAAGCCGGGGAGGGAGGGGGATACAATGAGCAGTTCTTC.